The 29 T cell receptor beta chains below were found in one sample sequenced in a study of glioma-infiltrating T cells. TCR alpha and beta CDR3 regions were amplified from RNA using iRepertoire nested multiplex PCR. MiXCR was run by TCRdb on the multiplex PCR reads, yielding one entry per CDR3 protein. Here the sample spans 300,000 to 450,000 distinct CDR3 sequences, 41% being singletons. Sequencing input: glioma tissue, nonneoplastic brain tissue, or PBMCs (not recorded which). The receptors derive from a human donor with low-grade glioma or glioblastoma, undergoing nonglioma brain surgery, or in good health (not recorded which).

The V call is TRBV27, the J call TRBJ2-3; possible D gene TRBD2, 6 bases. Germline CDR1 MNHEY, CDR2 SMNVEV (reference sequence). The CDR3 has 12 amino acids. Trimming took off 11 bases at V and 8 bases at J, with 17 bases between the two ends. The CDR3 coding sequence is TGTGCCGGCGGGCCCATAGCGGCTACGCAGTATTTT. This encodes CAGGPIAATQYF.

With respect to this clonotype: This could be a read error, since a much larger clone is one nucleotide away. The chain combines TRBV6-2 or TRBV6-3 with TRBJ2-7; D remains unclear. Germline V lookup: CDR1 MNHEY, CDR2 SVGEGT. The CDR3 extends over 14 amino acids. CDR3 nucleotide sequence: TGTGCCAGCAGTGCGGACCGGAGCTCCCACGAGCAGTACTTC. This sequence encodes CASSADRSSHEQYF.

This clonotype was seen at least ten times. This chain links TRBV7-9 with TRBJ2-3; D is uncertain. The CDR3 extends over 13 amino acids. CDR1 SEHNR and CDR2 FQNEAQ come from the germline V gene (reference sequence). Trimming pared 7 bases from V and 3 bases from J, leaving 11 bases between. The CDR3 nucleotides read TGTGCCAGCATCGAGTCGCGAACAGATACGCAGTATTTT. Translation gives CASIESRTDTQYF.

On this clonotype: Possible read error: a much larger clone is one base away. The V gene is TRBV28, the J gene TRBJ2-7; D tentatively fits TRBD1 or TRBD2 (5 bases each). Germline V gives CDR1 MDHEN, CDR2 SYDVKM. This CDR3 comprises 14 residues. CDR3 nucleotide sequence: TGTGCCCGCAGCCCTGCCGGGACCCGGGGCGAGCAGTACTTC. As protein: CARSPAGTRGEQYF.

The chain uses TRBV19 and TRBJ1-1; the D is unclear. In germline, CDR1 is LNHDA, CDR2 SQIVND (reference sequence). The CDR3 sequence is 14 residues long. V lost 3 bases and J lost 1, with 9 bases in between. CDR3 protein: CASSIVSGNTEAFF. The CDR3 region has the DNA TGTGCCAGTAGTATCGTTTCGGGGAACACTGAAGCTTTCTTT.

Of note for this clonotype: A clone one base away is much larger, so this may be a read error. The chain employs TRBV27 and TRBJ2-5; D uncertain. Germline V CDR1 and CDR2: MNHEY, SMNVEV (reference sequence). V shed 3 bases and J shed 5 bases, with 10 bases lying between them. This CDR3 comprises 13 residues. The CDR3: CASSFIHLETQYF. CDR3 nucleotide sequence: TGTGCCAGCAGTTTTATCCACTTGGAGACCCAGTACTTC.

This clonotype was counted a few times. The chain joins TRBV20-1 to TRBJ1-5; 8 bases align to TRBD1. The CDR3 contains 14 residues. Trimming cost V 1 base and J 7 bases; bases outside gene matches: 6. CDR1 and CDR2 from the germline V gene are DFQATT and SNEGSKA (reference sequence). The CDR3 protein is CSARVPTGEQPQHF. DNA of the CDR3: TGCAGTGCTAGAGTACCGACAGGGGAACAGCCCCAGCATTTT.

The rearrangement uses TRBV29-1 and TRBJ1-1; a weak D match, TRBD1 (6 bases). The germline V gene has CDR1 SQVTM and CDR2 ANQGSEA. V was cut by 6 bases and J by 5 bases, with 13 bases left in between. The CDR3 is made up of 12 amino acids. Here the CDR3 reads CSVVQGWTEAFF. The CDR3 DNA reads as TGCAGCGTCGTACAGGGTTGGACTGAAGCTTTCTTT.

Concerning this clonotype itself: This could be a read error, since a much larger clone is one nucleotide away. This likely comes from a read error, as the CDR3 has no conserved phenylalanine or tryptophan at its end. The rearrangement uses TRBV28 and TRBJ2-1; possibly TRBD1 for D (6 bases). The CDR3 is 13 amino acids. Germline lookup yields CDR1 MDHEN and CDR2 SYDVKM. The V and J ends lost 7 bases and 0 bases respectively, with 7 bases between them. CDR3 amino acids: CASNRDSYNEQFS. DNA of the CDR3: TGTGCCAGCAACAGGGACTCCTACAATGAGCAGTTCTCC.

There are a few counts of this clonotype. The J gene is TRBJ2-5, the V gene TRBV27; 11 positions match TRBD1. CDR1 and CDR2 (germline): MNHEY, SMNVEV (reference sequence). The CDR3 is made up of 16 amino acids. Losses at the gene ends were 1 base for V and 1 base for J; bases not matched to a gene: 2. CDR3 coding DNA: TGTGCCAGCAGTTTATGGGGGACAGGGGGCCAAGAGACCCAGTACTTC. Its protein is CASSLWGTGGQETQYF.

This clonotype has ten or more counts. The V and J genes are TRBV6-1 and TRBJ2-7; either TRBD1 or TRBD2 may supply D (5 bases each). V was pared by 8 bases and J by 0 bases, with 11 bases between. The CDR3 totals 13 residues. Germline values: CDR1 MNHNS, CDR2 SASEGT. DNA of the CDR3: TGTGCCAGCGGGGACGGGTTCTCCTACGAGCAGTACTTC. Protein: CASGDGFSYEQYF.

The chain is built from TRBV6-2 or TRBV6-3 and TRBJ2-1; 14 nucleotides align to TRBD2. From germline, CDR1 is MNHEY and CDR2 SVGEGT. V trimming: 7 bases; J trimming: 4 bases; junction bases outside the gene matches: 3. CDR3 length: 15 residues. CDR3 in DNA: TGTGCCAGCACCGGACTAGCGGGAGGATACAATGAGCAGTTCTTC. Translating it yields CASTGLAGGYNEQFF.

The rearrangement links TRBV7-3 to TRBJ1-1, with D possibly being TRBD1 (5 bases). The V and J ends lost 5 bases and 5 bases respectively, with 12 bases between them. Looked up from germline, CDR1 is SGHTA and CDR2 is FQGTGA. The CDR3 sequence is 13 residues long. The CDR3 DNA is TGTGCCAGCAGCATCCAGGGCGGGACTGAAGCTTTCTTT. Translation: CASSIQGGTEAFF.

The chain couples TRBV4-1 to TRBJ2-7; D possibly matches TRBD1 or TRBD2 (5 bases each). V was cut by 1 base and J by 7 bases, with 8 bases left in between. The length of the CDR3 is 12 residues. Germline CDR1 and CDR2: MGHRA and YSYEKL. The CDR3 DNA follows: TGCGCCAGCAGCCAAGGTTGGGGGGAGCAGTACTTC. It is translated as CASSQGWGEQYF.

The sample holds many counts of this clonotype. The chain is built from TRBV28 and TRBJ2-3, with 10 bases fitting TRBD2. Unmatched junction bases numbered 5, after V lost 4 bases and J lost 1 base. From germline, CDR1 is MDHEN and CDR2 SYDVKM. The CDR3 runs to 16 residues. CDR3 loop: CASSSPGTSGTDTQYF. CDR3 sequence (DNA): TGTGCCAGCAGTTCCCCCGGGACTAGCGGCACAGATACGCAGTATTTT.

About this clonotype itself: One end of the junction varies from germline; a read error may be responsible. The chain carries TRBV6-6 and TRBJ2-5; a weak D match, TRBD2 (6 bases). Germline V CDR1 and CDR2: MNHNY, SVGAGI (reference sequence). The CDR3 is made up of 13 amino acids. This CDR3 reads CASSHSGEETQYF. The CDR3, as DNA: TGCGCCAGCAGTCATAGCGGAGAAGAGACCCAGTACTTC.

This clonotype was counted ten times or more. The rearrangement links TRBV20-1 to TRBJ2-3; 11 bases agree with TRBD2. The length of the CDR3 is 18 residues. Germline loops: CDR1 DFQATT, CDR2 SNEGSKA (reference sequence). V lost 5 bases and J lost 6; bases outside the gene matches: 19. CDR3 residues: CSAVLKRGTSGRVDTQYF. The DNA of the CDR3 is TGCAGTGCTGTCCTAAAGAGAGGAACTAGCGGGAGAGTGGATACGCAGTATTTT.

Concerning this clonotype itself: A single base separates this from a much larger clone, so it may be a read error. The rearrangement joins TRBV6-2 or TRBV6-3 to TRBJ2-3; maybe TRBD2 (5 bases). Germline CDR1 MNHEY, CDR2 SVGEGT. The CDR3 spans 12 residues. The V and J ends lost 11 bases and 3 bases respectively, with 12 bases between them. CDR3 bases: TGTGCCGGCCGTGGGAGAACAGATACGCAGTATTTT. This translates into CAGRGRTDTQYF.

This clonotype was seen many times. The chain links TRBV28 to TRBJ1-1, with 9 bases that match TRBD1. The germline gives CDR1 MDHEN, CDR2 SYDVKM. The CDR3 has 11 residues. The CDR3 is CAVGQGAEAFF. Written as DNA, the CDR3 is TGTGCTGTGGGACAGGGCGCTGAAGCTTTCTTT.

V usage is TRBV7-2 and J usage is TRBJ2-1; 7 bases agree with TRBD2. The CDR3 is 16 amino acids. Germline V gives CDR1 SGHTA, CDR2 FQGNSA. Trimming at V came to 3 bases and at J to 3 bases, leaving 8 bases not matched to a gene. CDR3 DNA sequence: TGTGCCAGCAGCTTTGAGGCGGGAGCAGGCTACAATGAGCAGTTCTTC. Translating gives CASSFEAGAGYNEQFF.

V is TRBV6-5 and J is TRBJ1-1; D remains ambiguous. The CDR3 loop spans 15 amino acids. In germline, CDR1 is MNHEY, CDR2 SVGAGI. V lost 0 bases and J lost 3, with 11 bases in between. The CDR3 sequence is CASSYSILRDTEAFF. The CDR3 DNA sequence: TGTGCCAGCAGTTACTCGATCCTTAGGGACACTGAAGCTTTCTTT.

This clonotype has at least ten counts. The chain carries TRBV6-1 and TRBJ2-1; TRBD2 agrees at 13 bases. Germline V gene lookup returns CDR1 MNHNS and CDR2 SASEGT. J gave up 5 bases and V 6 bases, and 4 bases lay outside the gene matches. This CDR3 region has 15 residues. The CDR3, as DNA: TGTGCCAGCAGAGTGGGACTAGCGGGGAACAATGAGCAGTTCTTC. The encoded protein is CASRVGLAGNNEQFF.

Ten or more counts support this clonotype. The V and J genes are TRBV27 and TRBJ1-6; tentatively, D is TRBD1 (5 bases). Trimming left V 0 bases short and J 3 bases short, with 9 bases between. CDR3 length: 16 residues. Germline-derived CDR1 and CDR2 are MNHEY and SMNVEV (reference sequence). CDR3: CASSLSGRFYNSPLHF. In nucleotides, the CDR3 is TGTGCCAGCAGTTTATCGGGACGGTTCTATAATTCACCCCTCCACTTT.

This clonotype came up many times. The rearrangement links TRBV20-1 to TRBJ2-1; D may match TRBD1 or TRBD2 (7 bases each). Germline assignment: CDR1 DFQATT and CDR2 SNEGSKA (reference sequence). The CDR3 extends over 12 amino acids. V was clipped by 6 bases and J by 6 bases, with 12 bases between them. CDR3 bases: TGCAGTGCCCAGGGGGGGGGCAATGAGCAGTTCTTC. This gives the protein CSAQGGGNEQFF.

This clonotype occurred many times. V is TRBV20-1 and J is TRBJ2-5, with 8 bases aligning to TRBD2. Germline trimming cut 1 base from V and 2 bases from J; bases unmatched to any gene: 12. Germline CDR1 DFQATT, CDR2 SNEGSKA (reference sequence). The CDR3 contains 17 residues. In DNA, the CDR3 is TGCAGTGCTAGAGTTACTAGCGGAAGGCACGCTCAAGAGACCCAGTACTTC. Protein product: CSARVTSGRHAQETQYF.

This chain joins TRBV20-1 and TRBJ2-5; the D gene is possibly TRBD1 (6 bases). The CDR3 runs 13 residues. V lost 5 bases and J lost 9, with 19 bases in between. Germline-derived CDR1 and CDR2 are DFQATT and SNEGSKA (reference sequence). CDR3 region: CSAFTRGSEAQYF. The CDR3 DNA is TGCAGTGCTTTTACCAGGGGAAGCGAGGCCCAGTACTTC.

Comment on this clonotype: A read error may be the cause here, since a much bigger clone is one base away. J is TRBJ2-3 and V is TRBV7-8, with 9 bases that match TRBD2. The length of the CDR3 is 19 residues. The germline V gene has CDR1 SGHVS and CDR2 FQNEAQ. With V trimmed by 4 bases and J by 3 bases, 17 bases remained unmatched. CDR3 bases: TGTGCCAGCAGCTCCAAACAGACTGGCGGGAGGGCCGCGACAGATACGCAGTATTTT. Its translation is CASSSKQTGGRAATDTQYF. The whole variable domain, remainder taken from reference TRBV7-8 and TRBJ2-3, is GAGVSQSPRYKVAKRGQDVALRCDPISGHVSLFWYQQALGQGPEFLTYFQNEAQLDKSGLPSDRFFAERPEGSVSTLKIQRTQQEDSAVYLCASSSKQTGGRAATDTQYFGPGTRLTVL.

This clonotype was picked up many times. J is TRBJ1-2 and V is TRBV20-1; 9 bases are shared with TRBD1. Per germline, CDR1 DFQATT and CDR2 SNEGSKA (reference sequence). The CDR3 is 14 residues long. The V gene end was trimmed by 6 bases and the J gene end by 5 bases; junction bases not matched to a gene: 10. DNA of the CDR3: TGCAGTGCGCCCATACAGGGGGCGGTTTATGGCTACACCTTC. Encoded protein: CSAPIQGAVYGYTF.

The gene calls are TRBV7-2 and TRBJ2-7; D remains unclear. V dropped 0 bases and J dropped 5 bases, with 8 bases sitting between them. The CDR3 is made up of 13 amino acids. Per the germline V gene, CDR1 is SGHTA and CDR2 is FQGNSA. The CDR3 DNA reads as TGTGCCAGCAGCTTAGCGACCGTCGACGAGCAGTACTTC. This encodes CASSLATVDEQYF. Using reference TRBV7-2 and TRBJ2-7 for the parts outside the CDR3, the full variable domain is GAGVSQSPSNKVTEKGKDVELRCDPISGHTALYWYRQSLGQGLEFLIYFQGNSAPDKSGLPSDRFSAERTGGSVSTLTIQRTQQEDSAVYLCASSLATVDEQYFGPGTRLTVT.